This T cell receptor (beta chain) was sequenced during a study of T cell repertoires in cytomegalovirus infection. Study-level information: Indications of both CMV infection and matching HLA type were provided by public TCR beta signatures. General study points: In two of eight donors, the top clonotype was HLA-C-restricted CMV-specific. Of the TCR beta families, the public ones yielded a cumulative frequency that identified carriers of CMV plus the relevant HLA.

A single record per CDR3 protein comes from TCRdb applying MiXCR to the reads. The sample holds 200,000 to 300,000 distinct CDR3 sequences; approximately 9.2% are singletons and the top ten take less than 15%. CDR1 is SGHTA and CDR2 is FQGNSA in the germline V gene. The CDR3 totals 15 residues. The V and J ends lost 3 bases and 6 bases, in that order; junction bases with no gene match: 4. This clonotype has a count of ten or more. No antigen is known for it. This receptor was taken from a human donor in good health (CMV status not recorded). Some clones in this sample may be carry-over from other donors' samples. This chain links TRBV7-2 with TRBJ2-1, with TRBD1 matching over 11 bases. Sequencing input: PBMCs. CDR3 DNA sequence: TGTGCCAGCAGCTTTGCCGGGACAGGGGGCAATGAGCAGTTCTTC. Its protein is CASSFAGTGGNEQFF.